The subject of this entry is one T cell receptor beta chain. This record belongs to a study of response to subunit inactivated influenza vaccine. This CDR3 has 14 amino acids. The trim removed 9 bases at V and 2 bases at J, leaving 10 bases unmatched. Germline V gives CDR1 MNHEY, CDR2 SMNVEV (reference sequence). Using its own MiXCR run on the RT-PCR reads, TCRdb lists one record per CDR3 protein. The table lists about 570,000 distinct CDR3 sequences, about 11% of them singletons. This same sample was also taken into another study, of T cells expressing NK-cell markers. That paper adds: Researchers built TCR beta cDNA using 5'RACE template switching with UMIs. From sorted CD3+CD56+NKG2C+, CD3+CD56+NKG2C- and CD3+CD56-NKG2C+ T cells came the TCR beta repertoires. Seven HCMV-seropositive donors and one seronegative donor made up the eight sequenced donors.

The genes are TRBV27 and TRBJ2-7, with TRBD1 matching 7 bases. The sequence came from a man in his forties or fifties who received an inactivated influenza vaccine. Sequenced material: PBMCs from blood, taken on the day of vaccination. The CDR3 spells CASSSGQLTYEQYF. The CDR3 nucleotides read TGTGCCAGTTCCTCGGGACAGCTCACCTACGAGCAGTACTTC.